The source of this TCR beta chain is a study of cytomegalovirus exposure and HLA in healthy donors. General study findings and limits: Solely CMV serostatus was available to characterize immune exposure. Certain sequence variants were highly shared and formed a cluster, and this cluster was likely a sequencing artifact.

Primers for the PCR totalled 60 Vbeta and 13 Jbeta. The table came from immunoSEQ multiplex PCR; TCRdb's copy has only in-frame clones and leaves some out. Of about 140,000 clones listed, more than 60% are singletons. Healthy bone marrow donors made up the cohort. The ends lost 0 bases at V and 4 bases at J; junction bases unmatched: 5. The CDR3 has 17 amino acids. CDR1 and CDR2 (germline): LGHNA, YSLEER. A note on this clone: No antigen is known for it.

The receptor was derived from a woman aged 50 to 60 in good health and CMV-seropositive. Sequencing was performed on PBMCs. The chain joins TRBV4-3 to TRBJ1-6; 8 bases align to TRBD1. The CDR3 loop is CASSQEGQVLYNSPLHF. CDR3 sequence (DNA): TGCGCCAGCAGCCAAGAGGGACAGGTCCTTTATAATTCACCCCTCCACTTT.